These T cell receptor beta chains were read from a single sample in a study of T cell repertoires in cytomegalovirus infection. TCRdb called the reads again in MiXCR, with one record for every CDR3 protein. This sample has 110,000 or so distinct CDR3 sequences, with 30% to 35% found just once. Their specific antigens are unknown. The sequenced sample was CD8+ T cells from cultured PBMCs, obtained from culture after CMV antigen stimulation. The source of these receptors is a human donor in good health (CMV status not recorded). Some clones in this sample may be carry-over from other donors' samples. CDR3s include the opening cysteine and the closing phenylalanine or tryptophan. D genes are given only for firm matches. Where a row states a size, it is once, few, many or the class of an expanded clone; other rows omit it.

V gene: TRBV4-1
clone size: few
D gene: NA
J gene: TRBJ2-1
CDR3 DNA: TGCGCCAGCAGCCGGCGGAACAGTACCTACAATGAGCAGTTCTTC
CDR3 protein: CASSRRNSTYNEQFF

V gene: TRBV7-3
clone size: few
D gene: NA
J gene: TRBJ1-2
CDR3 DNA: TGTGCCAGCAGCTCCACGGGACAAGACTATGGCTACACCTTC
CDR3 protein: CASSSTGQDYGYTF

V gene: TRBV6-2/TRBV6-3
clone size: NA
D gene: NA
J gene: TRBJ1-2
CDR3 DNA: TGTGCCAGCAGTACCGGGATGGAGTATGGCTACACCTTC
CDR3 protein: CASSTGMEYGYTF

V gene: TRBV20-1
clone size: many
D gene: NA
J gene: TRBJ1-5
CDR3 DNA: TGCAGTGCTAGGGACATGGGGGGCAATCAGCCCCAGCATTTT
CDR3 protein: CSARDMGGNQPQHF

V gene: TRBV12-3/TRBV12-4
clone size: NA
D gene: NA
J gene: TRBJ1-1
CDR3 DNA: TGTGCCAGCAGTTTCGGTCCGGGGGGTACTGAAGCTTTCTTT
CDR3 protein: CASSFGPGGTEAFF

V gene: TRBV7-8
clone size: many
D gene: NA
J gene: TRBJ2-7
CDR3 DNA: TGTGCCAGCAGCTTAGGGGAGTCCTACGAGCAGTACTTC
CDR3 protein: CASSLGESYEQYF

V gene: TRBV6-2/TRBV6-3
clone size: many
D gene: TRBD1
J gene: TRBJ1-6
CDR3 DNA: TGTGCCAGCAGTCCTTTATTCGAAGTGTGGGTCCCCAAGAGAGATCGGACAGGGGATTCACCCCTCCACTTT
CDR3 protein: CASSPLFEVWVPKRDRTGDSPLHF

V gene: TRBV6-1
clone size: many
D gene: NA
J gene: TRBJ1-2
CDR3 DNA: TGTGCCAGCAGTTCCGACCCGTTTGGCTACACCTTC
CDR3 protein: CASSSDPFGYTF

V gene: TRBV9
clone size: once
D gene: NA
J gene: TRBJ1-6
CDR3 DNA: TGTGCCAGCAGCGTAGGGCAGGGAGACTCACCCCTCCACTTT
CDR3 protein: CASSVGQGDSPLHF

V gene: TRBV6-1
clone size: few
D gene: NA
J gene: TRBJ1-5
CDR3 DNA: TGTGCCAGCAGGGCCTCTGCTAGCAATCAGCCCCAGCATTTT
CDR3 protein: CASRASASNQPQHF

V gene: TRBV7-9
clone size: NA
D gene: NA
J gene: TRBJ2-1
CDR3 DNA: TGTGCCAGCAGCTTAGTGTTGGTCTCTTGGTCCTACAATGAGCAGTTCTTC
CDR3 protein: CASSLVLVSWSYNEQFF

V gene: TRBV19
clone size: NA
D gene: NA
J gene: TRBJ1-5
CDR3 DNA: TGTGCCAGTAGTATAGACGAAGGGTGGCAGCCCCAGCATTTT
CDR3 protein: CASSIDEGWQPQHF

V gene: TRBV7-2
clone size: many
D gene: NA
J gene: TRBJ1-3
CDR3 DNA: TGTGCCAGCAGCTTAGATGGGTTTGGAAACACCATATATTTT
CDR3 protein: CASSLDGFGNTIYF

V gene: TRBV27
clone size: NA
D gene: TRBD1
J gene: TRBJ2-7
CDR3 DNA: TGTGCCAGCAGCTGGACAGGGTTTGACGAGCAGTACTTC
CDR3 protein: CASSWTGFDEQYF

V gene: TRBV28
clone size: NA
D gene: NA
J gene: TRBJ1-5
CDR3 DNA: TGTGCCAGCAGATCTCAGGGACCCAATCAGCCCCAGCATTTT
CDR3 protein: CASRSQGPNQPQHF

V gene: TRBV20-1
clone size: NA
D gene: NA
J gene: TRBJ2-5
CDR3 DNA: TGCAGTGCTACGCCCCTAGCTAGGGAGACCCAGTACTTC
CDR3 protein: CSATPLARETQYF

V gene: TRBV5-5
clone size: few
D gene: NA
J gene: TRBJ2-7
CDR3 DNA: TGTGCCAGCAGCTCGCTCCAGCCACCGCAGGAGCAGTACTTC
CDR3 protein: CASSSLQPPQEQYF

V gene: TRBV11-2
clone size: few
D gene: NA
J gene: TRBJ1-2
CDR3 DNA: TGTGCCAGCAGCTTAGATGGGGCTCCTAACTATGGCTACACCTTC
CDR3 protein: CASSLDGAPNYGYTF

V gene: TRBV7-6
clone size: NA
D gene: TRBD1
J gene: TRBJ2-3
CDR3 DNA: TGTGCCAGCAGCCTAGGGGGCGCCCGGCCCAATCGGGATACGCAGTATTTT
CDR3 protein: CASSLGGARPNRDTQYF

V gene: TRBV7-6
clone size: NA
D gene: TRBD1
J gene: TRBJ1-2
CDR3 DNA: TGTGCCAGCAGTTCGGATCCGGGACAGTTCTATGGCTACACCTTC
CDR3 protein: CASSSDPGQFYGYTF

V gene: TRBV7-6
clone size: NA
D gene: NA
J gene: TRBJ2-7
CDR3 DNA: TGTGCCAGCAGCTCAACCCTCGGCGAGCAGTACTTC
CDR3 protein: CASSSTLGEQYF

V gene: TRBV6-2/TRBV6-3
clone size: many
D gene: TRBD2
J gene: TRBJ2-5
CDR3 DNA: TGTGCCAGCAGTTTCGGGACTAGCGGACGGACCCAGTACTTC
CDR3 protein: CASSFGTSGRTQYF

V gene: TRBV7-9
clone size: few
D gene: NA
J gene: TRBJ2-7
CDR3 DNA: TGTGCCAGCAGCTTCCCCGGGGCCGAGCAGTACTTC
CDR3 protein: CASSFPGAEQYF

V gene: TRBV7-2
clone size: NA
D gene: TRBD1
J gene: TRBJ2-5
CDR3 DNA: TGTGCCAGCAGCTTAGCTACAGGGGTCGAGACCCAGTACTTC
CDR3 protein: CASSLATGVETQYF

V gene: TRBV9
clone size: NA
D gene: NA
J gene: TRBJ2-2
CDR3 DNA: TGTGCCAGCAGCGTAGACAGCCCAGGTTCCGGGGAGCTGTTTTTT
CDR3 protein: CASSVDSPGSGELFF

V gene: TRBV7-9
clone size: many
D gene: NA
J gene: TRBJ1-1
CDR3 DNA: TGTGCCAGCAGCAATCCATGGTCGACTGAAGCTTTCTTT
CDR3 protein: CASSNPWSTEAFF

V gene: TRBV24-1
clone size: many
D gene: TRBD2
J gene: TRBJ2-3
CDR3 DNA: TGTGCCACCAGTGCCCGGGGACTCGGGGGGGCAGATACGCAGTATTTT
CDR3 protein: CATSARGLGGADTQYF

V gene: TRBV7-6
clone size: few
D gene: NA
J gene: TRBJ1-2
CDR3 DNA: TGTGCCAGCAGCTTAGCGGCCAGAGTTAACTATGGCTACACCTTC
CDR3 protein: CASSLAARVNYGYTF

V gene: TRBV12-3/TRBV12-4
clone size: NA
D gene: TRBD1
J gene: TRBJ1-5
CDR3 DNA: TGTGCCAGCAGTATAGAGGACAGGGTTGGTAGCAATCAGCCCCAGCATTTT
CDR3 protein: CASSIEDRVGSNQPQHF

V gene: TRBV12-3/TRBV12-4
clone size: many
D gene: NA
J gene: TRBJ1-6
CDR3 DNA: TGTGCCAGCAGTTTACGGGAGGGGTCACCCCTCCACTTT
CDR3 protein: CASSLREGSPLHF

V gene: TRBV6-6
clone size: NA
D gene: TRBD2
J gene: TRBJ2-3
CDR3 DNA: TGTGCCAGCAGTAAACGGACTAGCGGGGGAGCAGATACGCAGTATTTT
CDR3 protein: CASSKRTSGGADTQYF

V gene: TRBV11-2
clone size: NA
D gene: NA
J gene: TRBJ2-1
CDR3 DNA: TGTGCCAGCAGCTTAGACCTAGCGGAGCAGTTCTTC
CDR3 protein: CASSLDLAEQFF

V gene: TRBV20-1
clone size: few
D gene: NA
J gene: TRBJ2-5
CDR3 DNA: TGCAGTGCTAGAGGAAGCACGTACCAAGAGACCCAGTACTTC
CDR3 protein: CSARGSTYQETQYF

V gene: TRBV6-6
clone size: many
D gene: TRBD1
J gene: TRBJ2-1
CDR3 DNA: TGTGCCAGCAGTTACTCCAGGACAGGGAACTACAATGAGCAGTTCTTC
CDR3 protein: CASSYSRTGNYNEQFF

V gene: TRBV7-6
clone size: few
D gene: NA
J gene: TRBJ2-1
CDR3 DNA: TGTGCCAGCAGCAACCTTGACAGGAATGACAATGAGCAGTTCTTC
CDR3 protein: CASSNLDRNDNEQFF

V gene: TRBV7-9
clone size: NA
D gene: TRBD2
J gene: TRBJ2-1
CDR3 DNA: TGTGCCAGCAGCTTACCAGCGGGGGGGACTTTCTCCTACAATGAGCAGTTCTTC
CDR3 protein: CASSLPAGGTFSYNEQFF

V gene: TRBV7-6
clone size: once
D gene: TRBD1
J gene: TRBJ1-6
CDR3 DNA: TGTGCCAGCAGCTTAGCGCGAGGGGGCGAGTCACCCCTCCACTTT
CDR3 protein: CASSLARGGESPLHF

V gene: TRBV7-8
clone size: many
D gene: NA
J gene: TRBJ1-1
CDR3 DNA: TGTGCCAGCACTCTTCTCCGGGCCGAAGGGACTGAAGCTTTCTTT
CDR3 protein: CASTLLRAEGTEAFF

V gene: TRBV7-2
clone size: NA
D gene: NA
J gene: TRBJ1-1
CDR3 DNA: TGTGCCAGCAGCATTATTACAGGCCCAGAAGCTTTCTTT
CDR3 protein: CASSIITGPEAFF

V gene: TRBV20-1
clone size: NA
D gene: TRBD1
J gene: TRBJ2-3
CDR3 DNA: TGCAGTGCTACCCTGGGACAGGGGTCCACAGATACGCAGTATTTT
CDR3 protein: CSATLGQGSTDTQYF

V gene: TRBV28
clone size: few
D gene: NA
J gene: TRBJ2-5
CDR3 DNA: TGTGCCAGCAGTTTTGGACTTTTGACACAAGAGACCCAGTACTTC
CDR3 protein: CASSFGLLTQETQYF

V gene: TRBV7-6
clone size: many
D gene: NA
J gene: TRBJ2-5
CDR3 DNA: TGTGCCAGCAGCTTAGCACTTTCATTACAAGAGACCCAGTACTTC
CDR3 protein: CASSLALSLQETQYF

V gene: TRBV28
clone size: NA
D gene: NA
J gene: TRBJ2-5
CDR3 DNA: TGTGCCAGCAGTGGGGTTAACAGGGAGACCCAGTACTTC
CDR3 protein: CASSGVNRETQYF

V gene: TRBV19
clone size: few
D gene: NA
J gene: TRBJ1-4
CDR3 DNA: TGTGCCAGTAGTATGTCCGTCCTCGAAAAACTGTTTTTT
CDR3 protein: CASSMSVLEKLFF

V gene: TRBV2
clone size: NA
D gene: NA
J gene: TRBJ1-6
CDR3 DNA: TGTGCCAGCAGTTTCACAGCCAGCTCCTATAATTCACCCCTCCACTTT
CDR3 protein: CASSFTASSYNSPLHF